Presented here are 20 T cell receptor beta chains from one specimen sequenced in a study of shared clonotypes between healthy human individuals. Produced via immunoSEQ multiplex PCR; TCRdb's table is partial and in-frame only. The sample has a few hundred thousand clones, around 96% seen once. Source material: memory CD8+ T cells sorted from blood. Sample subset: CD45RO+ cells pooled with CCR7-negative TemRA cells. The receptors come from a man younger than 40 in good health.

The chain couples TRBV29-1 to TRBJ2-1; 8 bases match TRBD2. The CDR3 contains 14 residues. J gave up 2 bases and V 6 bases, and 6 bases lay outside the gene matches. Germline CDR1 and CDR2: SQVTM and ANQGSEA. The CDR3 nucleotides read TGCAGCGTCGTAAGCGGGAGTGCCTACAATGAGCAGTTCTTC. Its translation: CSVVSGSAYNEQFF.

This chain connects TRBV10-2 to TRBJ2-3; D is ambiguous. The CDR3 is 14 residues long. Trimming left V 8 bases short and J 0 bases short, with 12 bases between. CDR1 is WSHSY, CDR2 SAAADI, per germline. CDR3 DNA sequence: TGCGCCAGCGGGAAGGTCCCGAGCACAGATACGCAGTATTTT. Amino acid sequence: CASGKVPSTDTQYF.

This chain connects TRBV19 to TRBJ2-5, with 10 positions matching TRBD2. Per germline, CDR1 LNHDA and CDR2 SQIVND (reference sequence). V was pared by 2 bases and J by 3 bases, with 0 bases of the junction left unmatched. This CDR3 is built from 14 residues. CDR3: CASSILAGEETQYF. The DNA for the CDR3 is TGTGCCAGTAGTATACTAGCGGGAGAAGAGACCCAGTACTTC.

The gene calls are TRBV28 and TRBJ2-7; D may be TRBD1 or TRBD2 (6 bases each). V was pared by 2 bases and J by 2 bases, with 10 bases between. The CDR3 runs 14 residues. Germline assignment: CDR1 MDHEN and CDR2 SYDVKM. The CDR3: CASSLLGGPYEQYF. The DNA for the CDR3 is TGTGCCAGCAGTTTACTCGGGGGCCCCTACGAGCAGTACTTC.

The chain couples TRBV19 to TRBJ2-7; possibly TRBD1 or TRBD2 for D (5 bases each). Germline V gene data show CDR1 as LNHDA and CDR2 as SQIVND (reference sequence). The V end was cut by 3 bases, the J end by 6 bases, with 15 bases between. The CDR3 has 14 amino acids. This chain's CDR3 is CASSIGVRGPEQYF. The CDR3 DNA follows: TGTGCCAGTAGTATTGGAGTTAGGGGACCCGAGCAGTACTTC.

The genes are TRBV7-9 and TRBJ2-1; 7 nucleotides match TRBD2. J lost 8 bases, V lost 7 bases, and 8 bases had no gene match. This CDR3 comprises 13 residues. From germline, CDR1 is SEHNR and CDR2 FQNEAQ (reference sequence). The CDR3 nucleotides are TGTGCCAGCACTGGGACTATCTTCGATGAGCAGTTCTTC. Translation gives CASTGTIFDEQFF.

This chain uses TRBV2 with TRBJ2-2; D unresolved. The CDR3 is made up of 13 amino acids. Trimming cost V 5 bases and J 4 bases, with 8 bases left between them. The V gene's germline CDR1 is SNHLY and CDR2 FYNNEI. CDR3 nucleotides: TGTGCCAGCAGTTACTACGTCACCGGGGAGCTGTTTTTT. This gives the protein CASSYYVTGELFF.

V usage is TRBV5-6 and J usage is TRBJ2-3, with D possibly being TRBD2 (5 bases). Germline V gene sequence: CDR1 SGHDT, CDR2 YYEEEE. Trimming removed 0 bases from V and 2 bases from J, with 10 bases in between. The CDR3 sequence is 15 residues long. The CDR3 here is CASSLAGITTDTQYF. The CDR3 DNA is TGTGCCAGCAGCTTGGCCGGGATTACCACAGATACGCAGTATTTT. Variable domain in full (rest from reference TRBV5-6 and TRBJ2-3): DAGVTQSPTHLIKTRGQQVTLRCSPKSGHDTVSWYQQALGQGPQFIFQYYEEEERQRGNFPDRFSGHQFPNYSSELNVNALLLGDSALYLCASSLAGITTDTQYFGPGTRLTVL.

The V and J genes are TRBV11-3 and TRBJ1-1, with D possibly being TRBD1 (5 bases). Germline V gene lookup returns CDR1 SGHNT and CDR2 YENEEA. The CDR3 is 15 amino acids. V lost 1 base to trimming and J lost 1 base, with 10 bases between them. The CDR3 loop reads CASSLGRGTNTEAFF. CDR3 in DNA: TGTGCCAGCAGCTTAGGTCGGGGGACGAACACTGAAGCTTTCTTT.

The chain carries TRBV29-1 and TRBJ1-2, with TRBD1 as a possible D gene (6 bases). Trimming took 3 bases from V and 4 from J, leaving 6 bases between them. The CDR3 spans 11 residues. The germline V gene encodes CDR1 SQVTM and CDR2 ANQGSEA. The CDR3, as DNA: TGCAGCGTTGACAGGGGCTATGGCTACACCTTC. Amino acid sequence: CSVDRGYGYTF.

The V gene is TRBV7-6, the J gene TRBJ2-3; 7 bases are shared with TRBD2. This CDR3 is 15 amino acids long. Unmatched junction bases numbered 4, after V lost 0 bases and J lost 4 bases. Per the germline V gene, CDR1 is SGHVS and CDR2 is FNYEAQ. Written as DNA, the CDR3 is TGTGCCAGCAGCTTAGCGGGAGGGCAGGCAGATACGCAGTATTTT. Residues: CASSLAGGQADTQYF.

The chain carries TRBV7-9 and TRBJ2-2; TRBD1 is a possible D gene (6 bases). This CDR3 is 17 amino acids long. V was pared by 5 bases and J by 0 bases, with 16 bases between. Germline V gene sequence: CDR1 SEHNR, CDR2 FQNEAQ (reference sequence). The CDR3 sequence: CASSPRWTDPNTGELFF. The DNA for the CDR3 is TGTGCCAGCAGCCCCCGATGGACAGACCCGAACACCGGGGAGCTGTTTTTT.

The chain combines TRBV7-9 with TRBJ2-7; 10 bases are shared with TRBD2. The CDR3 extends over 15 amino acids. Trimming at V came to 5 bases and at J to 3 bases, leaving 7 bases not matched to a gene. CDR1 is SEHNR and CDR2 is FQNEAQ in the germline V gene (reference sequence). DNA of the CDR3: TGTGCCAGCAGCACGTGGACTAGCGGAAGCTACGAGCAGTACTTC. Translated: CASSTWTSGSYEQYF.

The V gene is TRBV2, the J gene TRBJ2-7, with D possibly matching TRBD2 (5 bases). Deletions cut 8 bases from V and 0 bases from J, with 17 bases between. This CDR3 has 15 amino acids. Germline lookup yields CDR1 SNHLY and CDR2 FYNNEI. The CDR3 DNA reads TGTGCCAGCGCGGCAAAGCGGCAGTCCTCCTACGAGCAGTACTTC. Its translation is CASAAKRQSSYEQYF.

The V call is TRBV5-1, the J call TRBJ2-1; D remains unclear. This CDR3 has 14 amino acids. From germline, CDR1 is SGHRS and CDR2 YFSETQ. The V end lost 2 bases, the J end lost 6 bases, and 12 bases lay between the germline ends. CDR3 bases: TGCGCCAGCAGCTTCCGTGTAGTCTCCAATGAGCAGTTCTTC. Translated, it gives CASSFRVVSNEQFF.

The chain is built from TRBV29-1 and TRBJ1-2; tentatively, D is TRBD1 (6 bases). The CDR3 has 12 amino acids. Germline V gene lookup returns CDR1 SQVTM and CDR2 ANQGSEA. Trimming stripped 3 bases from V and 5 bases from J, with 10 bases between. In nucleotides, the CDR3 is TGCAGCGTTGATGGGGGCCCTTATGGCTACACCTTC. This translates into CSVDGGPYGYTF.

V and J are TRBV27 and TRBJ1-1; the D gene is possibly TRBD1 (5 bases). The V gene lost 5 bases and the J gene lost 10 bases, with 17 bases spanning the gap. Germline V gene data show CDR1 as MNHEY and CDR2 as SMNVEV (reference sequence). The CDR3 has 13 amino acids. The CDR3 DNA is TGTGCCAGCAGTCCAATCAGGGAGAGCGGAGCTTTCTTT. Protein product: CASSPIRESGAFF.

The rearrangement links TRBV19 to TRBJ1-1; unclear D gene. Germline values: CDR1 LNHDA, CDR2 SQIVND (reference sequence). V was shortened by 7 bases and J by 1 base, with 13 bases between the two germline ends. The CDR3 totals 14 residues. CDR3 DNA: TGTGCCAGTATCAAGCCGGGCAGGAACACTGAAGCTTTCTTT. Its translation: CASIKPGRNTEAFF.

The chain is built from TRBV6-7 and TRBJ1-5; D is uncertain. Being an ORF, TRBV6-7 has a function that is uncertain. CDR3 length: 11 residues. Deletions cut 6 bases from V and 4 bases from J, with 4 bases between. For the CDR3, the DNA is TGTGCCAGCAGACGAAATCAGCCCCAGCATTTT. Its translation is CASRRNQPQHF.

This chain uses TRBV13 with TRBJ1-4; 9 nucleotides match TRBD1. V was pared by 6 bases and J by 8 bases, with 7 bases of the junction left unmatched. Germline V gene lookup returns CDR1 PRHDT and CDR2 FYEKMQ (reference sequence). The CDR3 totals 14 residues. Here the CDR3 DNA reads TGTGCCAGCAGAGGGGGACAGGGCGGAGAAAAACTGTTTTTT. Translation: CASRGGQGGEKLFF.